Below, 31 T cell receptor beta chains from the same sample are listed, as sequenced in a study of T cells in localized non-small cell lung cancer (TCRdb year 2020). Receptors were amplified or captured by the immunoSEQ multiplex PCR assay. The clones in this table, taken by TCRdb from immuneACCESS, are in-frame only. Not every clone is retained; where verified, under half of the shortfall comes from an unresolved V gene, and the cause of the rest is unknown. The sample table records around 700 clones; around a quarter of these occur just once. The ten largest clones add up to over 10% of the sample. The source material was normal lung tissue next to the tumor, sampled before any cancer treatment. Receptors were obtained from a man between 40 and 75 years old with stage III lung adenocarcinoma.

The J gene is TRBJ2-2, the V gene TRBV12-5, with D unclear. The CDR3 loop spans 13 amino acids. Germline V gives CDR1 LGHNT, CDR2 FRNRAP. V was trimmed by 7 bases and J by 4 bases, leaving 10 bases between them. The CDR3 DNA sequence: TGTGCTAGTGCCCTCTATTCCACCGGGGAGCTGTTTTTT. It encodes CASALYSTGELFF.

V gene TRBV6-8 combines with J gene TRBJ2-2; D remains ambiguous. The CDR3 is made up of 17 amino acids. CDR1 is MNHGY and CDR2 is SAAAGT in the germline V gene. The V end was cut by 5 bases, the J end by 0 bases, with 16 bases between. The CDR3 region is CASSVRYGRTNTGELFF. In nucleotides, the CDR3 is TGTGCCAGCAGTGTCCGATATGGACGGACGAACACCGGGGAGCTGTTTTTT.

V usage is TRBV29-1 and J usage is TRBJ2-7; 12 nucleotides align to TRBD2. The V segment lost 4 bases and the J segment 9 bases; nucleotides outside the gene matches: 4. Germline V lookup: CDR1 SQVTM, CDR2 ANQGSEA. This CDR3 contains 12 residues. CDR3 amino acids: CSVGLAGEAQYF. CDR3 nucleotides: TGCAGCGTTGGACTAGCGGGAGAGGCGCAGTACTTC.

This clone was detected a few times. A junction end diverges from the germline sequence, so it may reflect a read error. This chain joins TRBV6-8 and TRBJ1-1; D is unclear. The CDR3 runs to 14 residues. Germline V gene sequence: CDR1 MNHGY, CDR2 SAAAGT. The chain's CDR3 is CASSDSNRNTEAFF. For the CDR3, the DNA is TGTGCCAGCAGTGACTCAAACCGGAACACTGAAGCTTTCTTT.

This chain joins TRBV19 and TRBJ1-5; 8 bases are a match to TRBD1. Germline CDR1 reads LNHDA; CDR2 reads SQIVND (reference sequence). V dropped 9 bases and J dropped 4; count of bases not matched to a gene: 2. The CDR3 length is 12 residues. The CDR3 here is CASDRGNQPQHF. CDR3 nucleotide sequence: TGTGCCAGCGACAGGGGTAATCAGCCCCAGCATTTT.

The chain recombines TRBV11-3 with TRBJ2-2, with 14 bases matching TRBD2. Germline CDR1 SGHNT, CDR2 YENEEA. V shed 5 bases, J shed 8 bases, and the junction held 7 bases outside the gene matches. This CDR3 has 16 residues. The CDR3 loop is CASSETGTSGSGELFF. The CDR3, as DNA: TGTGCCAGCAGCGAGACCGGGACTAGCGGGAGTGGGGAGCTGTTTTTT.

This chain links TRBV28 with TRBJ2-7; D tentatively reads TRBD1 or TRBD2 (6 bases each). The CDR3 contains 15 residues. Germline V lookup: CDR1 MDHEN, CDR2 SYDVKM. V was trimmed by 7 bases and J by 5 bases, leaving 21 bases between them. CDR3 in DNA: TGTGCCAGCATCCCCAGTGGGGGGCGGCTCAACGAGCAGTACTTC. It specifies CASIPSGGRLNEQYF. The full variable domain, with the rest looked up from reference TRBV28 and TRBJ2-7, is DVKVTQSSRYLVKRTGEKVFLECVQDMDHENMFWYRQDPGLGLRLIYFSYDVKMKEKGDIPEGYSVSREKKERFSLILESASTNQTSMYLCASIPSGGRLNEQYFGPGTRLTVT.

The chain uses TRBV9 and TRBJ1-1; D is ambiguous. CDR3 length equals 14 residues. Trimming stripped 5 bases from V and 0 bases from J, with 11 bases between. CDR1 is SGDLS and CDR2 is YYNGEE in the germline V gene. CDR3 sequence: CASRTGSVNTEAFF. CDR3 DNA sequence: TGTGCCAGCAGAACTGGTTCGGTGAACACTGAAGCTTTCTTT.

This chain links TRBV5-1 with TRBJ1-3, with unresolved D. Germline CDR1 SGHRS, CDR2 YFSETQ. This CDR3 comprises 14 residues. With 0 bases removed from V and 2 bases from J, the gap between germline ends came to 6 bases. The CDR3 reads CASSLVGTGNTIYF. Written as DNA, the CDR3 is TGCGCCAGCAGCTTGGTCGGGACTGGAAACACCATATATTTT.

The V and J genes are TRBV18 and TRBJ1-1; TRBD1 might be the D (5 bases). V lost 4 bases and J lost 1, with 10 bases in between. Looked up from germline, CDR1 is KGHSH and CDR2 is LQKENI. The CDR3 runs 14 residues. For the CDR3, the DNA is TGTGCCAGCTCACAAGCAACAGGGAACACTGAAGCTTTCTTT. Amino acid sequence: CASSQATGNTEAFF. Together with reference TRBV18 and TRBJ1-1, the CDR3 gives the full variable domain: NAGVMQNPRHLVRRRGQEARLRCSPMKGHSHVYWYRQLPEEGLKFMVYLQKENIIDESGMPKERFSAEFPKEGPSILRIQQVVRGDSAAYFCASSQATGNTEAFFGQGTRLTVV.

The chain recombines TRBV9 with TRBJ2-1; D is undetermined. The CDR3 is 14 residues long. V shed 4 bases and J shed 7 bases, with 15 bases lying between them. The V gene's germline CDR1 is SGDLS and CDR2 YYNGEE. The CDR3 sequence: CASSPLRTPNEQFF. As DNA, the CDR3 is TGTGCCAGCAGCCCACTCCGAACCCCAAATGAGCAGTTCTTC.

The rearrangement links TRBV19 to TRBJ2-6, with 7 nucleotides matching TRBD2. The CDR3 sequence is 16 residues long. Germline V lookup: CDR1 LNHDA, CDR2 SQIVND (reference sequence). Unmatched junction bases numbered 0, after V lost 1 base and J lost 0 bases. Here the CDR3 DNA reads TGTGCCAGTAGTATAGGGGAGGGCTCTGGGGCCAACGTCCTGACTTTC. This translates into CASSIGEGSGANVLTF.

The chain joins TRBV6-8 to TRBJ2-1; TRBD2 agrees at 7 bases. Germline V gene data show CDR1 as MNHGY and CDR2 as SAAAGT. CDR3 length: 13 amino acids. V lost 8 bases, J lost 9 bases, and 10 bases stayed unmatched. CDR3 sequence (DNA): TGTGCCAGCCTGCCCGGCGGGAGCGCTGAGCAGTTCTTC. Protein sequence: CASLPGGSAEQFF.

This chain uses TRBV14 with TRBJ1-1; 7 nucleotides match TRBD1. In germline, CDR1 is SGHDN, CDR2 FVKESK. This CDR3 comprises 14 residues. Trimming took 0 bases from V and 5 from J; bases not matched to a gene: 3. Written as DNA, the CDR3 is TGTGCCAGCAGCCAAGATAGGGGGCGAACTGAAGCTTTCTTT. Protein sequence: CASSQDRGRTEAFF. The full variable domain, completed using reference TRBV14 and TRBJ1-1, is EAGVTQFPSHSVIEKGQTVTLRCDPISGHDNLYWYRRVMGKEIKFLLHFVKESKQDESGMPNNRFLAERTGGTYSTLKVQPAELEDSGVYFCASSQDRGRTEAFFGQGTRLTVV.

The J gene is TRBJ1-5, the V gene TRBV19; D is perhaps TRBD1 (5 bases). Trimming pared 5 bases from V and 7 bases from J, leaving 12 bases between. CDR3 size: 13 residues. Germline V gives CDR1 LNHDA, CDR2 SQIVND (reference sequence). This chain's CDR3 is CASSPWDGQPQHF. The CDR3 nucleotides are TGTGCCAGTAGTCCTTGGGACGGACAGCCCCAGCATTTT.

The chain is built from TRBV5-1 and TRBJ2-3, with D perhaps matching TRBD2 (5 bases). The germline gives CDR1 SGHRS, CDR2 YFSETQ. This CDR3 has 19 amino acids. V lost 0 bases and J lost 1, with 21 bases in between. The CDR3 sequence: CASSLEGSEGSLGTDTQYF. CDR3 bases: TGCGCCAGCAGCTTGGAAGGTAGCGAAGGTTCACTAGGCACAGATACGCAGTATTTT.

The rearrangement links TRBV19 to TRBJ2-7; TRBD2 aligns across 11 bases. Per germline, CDR1 LNHDA and CDR2 SQIVND (reference sequence). V gave up 8 bases and J gave up 2 bases; unmatched junction bases: 8. This CDR3 is built from 15 residues. DNA of the CDR3: TGTGCCAGTGCTGCCGGGACTAGCGGAACCTACGAGCAGTACTTC. Protein sequence: CASAAGTSGTYEQYF.

Only a few counts were recorded for this clone. This chain links TRBV9 with TRBJ2-6; 7 nucleotides line up with TRBD2. The V segment lost 9 bases and the J segment 0 bases; nucleotides outside the gene matches: 9. Germline CDR1 and CDR2: SGDLS and YYNGEE. The CDR3 totals 16 residues. The CDR3 bases are TGTGCCACGACGGGAGGAAGCGGCTCTGGGGCCAACGTCCTGACTTTC. It yields the protein CATTGGSGSGANVLTF.

The J gene is TRBJ2-1, the V gene TRBV15, with D perhaps TRBD2 (5 bases). The CDR3 consists of 15 residues. The germline V gene has CDR1 LNHNV and CDR2 YYDKDF (reference sequence). The V gene lost 1 base and the J gene lost 6 bases, with 13 bases spanning the gap. The CDR3 protein is CATSRARRTFNEQFF. DNA of the CDR3: TGTGCCACCAGCAGAGCGAGGAGGACGTTCAATGAGCAGTTCTTC.

V gene TRBV6-8 combines with J gene TRBJ1-1, with a tentative D call TRBD1 (5 bases). Germline V CDR1 and CDR2: MNHGY, SAAAGT. The CDR3 sequence is 12 residues long. Trimming left V 5 bases short and J 5 bases short, with 9 bases between. In DNA form, the CDR3 reads TGTGCCAGCAGTCCCCAGGGAACTGAAGCTTTCTTT. This translates into CASSPQGTEAFF.

This clone was seen a single time. The chain is built from TRBV12-5 and TRBJ2-1; 9 bases agree with TRBD1. The ends lost 7 bases at V and 4 bases at J; junction bases unmatched: 5. CDR1 LGHNT and CDR2 FRNRAP come from the germline V gene. This CDR3 region has 14 residues. CDR3 in amino acids: CASVPGQGYNEQFF. CDR3 nucleotide sequence: TGTGCTAGTGTCCCGGGACAGGGATACAATGAGCAGTTCTTC.

In its sample, this clone ranks as large. The V gene is TRBV2, the J gene TRBJ2-1, with 10 bases identical to TRBD2. J lost 3 bases, V lost 6 bases, and 8 bases had no gene match. Germline V CDR1 and CDR2: SNHLY, FYNNEI. CDR3 length: 16 amino acids. The CDR3 nucleotides are TGTGCCAGCAGCGAGATCCTAGCGGGGGTCTACAATGAGCAGTTCTTC. As protein: CASSEILAGVYNEQFF.

This clone was counted a few times. The chain recombines TRBV11-3 with TRBJ1-6, with 9 bases lining up with TRBD1. CDR3 length: 15 residues. The junction had 6 bases not matched to a gene; V was cut back by 5 bases and J by 7 bases. The germline CDR1 and CDR2 sequences are SGHNT and YENEEA. CDR3 in DNA: TGTGCCAGCAGCCCTCGGGACAGGGACAATTCACCCCTCCACTTT. Its translation is CASSPRDRDNSPLHF.

This clone was seen just once. The CDR3 DNA sequence: TGTGCCAGCTCACCACCGGGGGAGTATCAGCCCCAGCATTTT. Its translation: CASSPPGEYQPQHF. The chain combines TRBV18 with TRBJ1-5; tentative D call: TRBD1 (5 bases). The germline CDR1 and CDR2 sequences are KGHSH and LQKENI. The CDR3 loop spans 14 amino acids. Trimming took 0 bases from V and 5 from J, leaving 8 bases between them.

This rearrangement joins TRBV11-3 to TRBJ2-2; TRBD1 matches at 11 bases. Germline CDR1 SGHNT, CDR2 YENEEA. J gave up 4 bases and V 3 bases, and 10 bases lay outside the gene matches. The CDR3 is made up of 18 amino acids. DNA of the CDR3: TGTGCCAGCAGCTTTGGATTAGGGACAGGGGGTAGCACCGGGGAGCTGTTTTTT. Translated, it gives CASSFGLGTGGSTGELFF.

In its sample, this clone was seen a few times. The gene calls are TRBV19 and TRBJ2-3, with D perhaps TRBD1 or TRBD2 (6 bases each). The CDR3 is 16 residues long. Germline lookup yields CDR1 LNHDA and CDR2 SQIVND (reference sequence). Trimming took off 5 bases at V and 0 bases at J, with 15 bases between the two ends. The CDR3 region has the DNA TGTGCCAGTAGTGGGGGGCTAGCCTATAGCACAGATACGCAGTATTTT. Translating it yields CASSGGLAYSTDTQYF.

This chain links TRBV11-1 with TRBJ2-3; 8 bases map to TRBD1. CDR3 size: 15 residues. V lost 5 bases and J lost 0; bases outside the gene matches: 4. Germline V gene sequence: CDR1 SGHAT, CDR2 FQDESV (reference sequence). The CDR3 here is CASSRGQGSTDTQYF. The CDR3 region has the DNA TGTGCCAGCAGCCGTGGACAGGGTAGCACAGATACGCAGTATTTT.

The chain combines TRBV19 with TRBJ1-1; TRBD1 agrees at 10 bases. Germline CDR1 and CDR2: LNHDA and SQIVND (reference sequence). After removal of 6 bases from V and 5 bases from J, the junction contained 3 bases not matched to a gene. The CDR3 has 13 residues. The DNA of the CDR3 is TGTGCCAGTAGACAGGACAGGGGGACTGAAGCTTTCTTT. It encodes CASRQDRGTEAFF.

This clone turned up a few times. The chain joins TRBV9 to TRBJ2-1; perhaps D is TRBD1 or TRBD2 (6 bases each). The CDR3 has 17 amino acids. V was clipped by 0 bases and J by 8 bases, with 21 bases between them. CDR1 and CDR2 from the germline V gene are SGDLS and YYNGEE. CDR3 protein: CASSVAIGGNTHDEQFF. CDR3 bases: TGTGCCAGCAGCGTAGCTATAGGGGGGAACACACACGATGAGCAGTTCTTC.

This clone occurred a few times. The rearrangement uses TRBV9 and TRBJ2-2, with no clear D. The CDR3 sequence is 13 residues long. CDR1 is SGDLS, CDR2 YYNGEE, per germline. Trimming left V 4 bases short and J 7 bases short, with 11 bases between. The CDR3 loop is CASSLNSGGELFF. CDR3 sequence (DNA): TGTGCCAGCAGCCTCAACTCGGGCGGGGAGCTGTTTTTT.

The chain joins TRBV28 to TRBJ2-5; 7 positions match TRBD1. This CDR3 region has 14 residues. Trimming took 5 bases from V and 4 from J; bases not matched to a gene: 7. Germline loops: CDR1 MDHEN, CDR2 SYDVKM. CDR3 sequence reads: CASSPIQGRETQYF. CDR3 nucleotide sequence: TGTGCCAGCAGTCCGATACAGGGGCGAGAGACCCAGTACTTC.